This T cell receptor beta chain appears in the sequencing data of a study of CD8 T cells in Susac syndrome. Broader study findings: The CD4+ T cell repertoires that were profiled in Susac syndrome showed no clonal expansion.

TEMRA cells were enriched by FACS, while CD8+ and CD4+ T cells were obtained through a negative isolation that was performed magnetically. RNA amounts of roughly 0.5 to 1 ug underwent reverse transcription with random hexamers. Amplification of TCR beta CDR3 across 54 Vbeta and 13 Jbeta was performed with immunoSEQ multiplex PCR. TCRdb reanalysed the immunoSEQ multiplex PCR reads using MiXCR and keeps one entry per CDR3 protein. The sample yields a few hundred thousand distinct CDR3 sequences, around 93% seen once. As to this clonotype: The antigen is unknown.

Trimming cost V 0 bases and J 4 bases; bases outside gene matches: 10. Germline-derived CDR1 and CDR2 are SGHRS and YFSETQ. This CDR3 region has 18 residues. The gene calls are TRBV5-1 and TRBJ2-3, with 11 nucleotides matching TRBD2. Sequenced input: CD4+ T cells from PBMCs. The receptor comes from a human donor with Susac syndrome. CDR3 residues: CASSLGGTSGTPPDTQYF. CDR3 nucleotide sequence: TGCGCCAGCAGCTTGGGGGGGACTAGCGGAACCCCTCCAGATACGCAGTATTTT.